One sample yielded the 5 T cell receptor beta chains listed below, sequenced in a study of cytomegalovirus exposure and HLA in healthy donors. Amplification used 60 Vbeta primers and 13 Jbeta primers. Libraries were prepared by immunoSEQ multiplex PCR; TCRdb keeps only in-frame clonotypes and omits some of them. The sample carries roughly 120,000 clones, about three quarters recorded once. Input material: PBMCs. These receptors all stem from an older woman in good health and CMV-seropositive.

The rearrangement joins TRBV6-6 to TRBJ1-5; D ambiguous. Per the germline V gene, CDR1 is MNHNY and CDR2 is SVGAGI (reference sequence). This CDR3 has 14 amino acids. V gave up 6 bases and J gave up 4 bases, with 13 bases separating them. In DNA form, the CDR3 reads TGTGCCAGCAGCCACGGGATGGTAAATCAGCCCCAGCATTTT. Its protein product is CASSHGMVNQPQHF.

The CDR3 loop reads CASSMSGGGYGYTF. CDR3 nucleotide sequence: TGTGCCAGCAGCATGTCAGGAGGAGGCTATGGCTACACCTTC. This sequence joins TRBV5-4 and TRBJ1-2; D gene unclear. Germline values: CDR1 SGHNT, CDR2 YYREEE (reference sequence). The CDR3 has 14 residues. The V end lost 4 bases, the J end lost 4 bases, and 14 bases lay between the germline ends.

The CDR3 region is CASSPGTDFDYGYTF. The CDR3 region has the DNA TGTGCCAGCTCACCCGGGACAGACTTTGACTATGGCTACACCTTC. This chain links TRBV18 with TRBJ1-2; 7 bases agree with TRBD1. J was trimmed by 3 bases and V by 3 bases; bases with no gene match: 7. Germline lookup yields CDR1 KGHSH and CDR2 LQKENI. The CDR3 consists of 15 residues. Using reference TRBV18 and TRBJ1-2 for the parts outside the CDR3, the full variable domain is NAGVMQNPRHLVRRRGQEARLRCSPMKGHSHVYWYRQLPEEGLKFMVYLQKENIIDESGMPKERFSAEFPKEGPSILRIQQVVRGDSAAYFCASSPGTDFDYGYTFGSGTRLTVV.

The V and J genes are TRBV9 and TRBJ1-4; tentative D call: TRBD1 (6 bases). Trimming removed 1 base at V and 0 bases at J, with 16 bases between. Looked up from germline, CDR1 is SGDLS and CDR2 is YYNGEE. The CDR3 contains 18 residues. In nucleotides, the CDR3 is TGTGCCAGCAGCGTAATGGGTGGACAGCCTGCAACTAATGAAAAACTGTTTTTT. Protein: CASSVMGGQPATNEKLFF.

This sequence joins TRBV5-5 and TRBJ1-1; D is possibly TRBD1 (5 bases). The CDR3 is 15 amino acids. Trimming shortened V by 3 bases and J by 0 bases, and 12 bases separated the two germline ends. Germline V CDR1 and CDR2: SGHKS, YYEKEE (reference sequence). The CDR3 DNA sequence: TGTGCCAGCAGCTCAAACAGGAGCCTGAACACTGAAGCTTTCTTT. Its protein is CASSSNRSLNTEAFF.